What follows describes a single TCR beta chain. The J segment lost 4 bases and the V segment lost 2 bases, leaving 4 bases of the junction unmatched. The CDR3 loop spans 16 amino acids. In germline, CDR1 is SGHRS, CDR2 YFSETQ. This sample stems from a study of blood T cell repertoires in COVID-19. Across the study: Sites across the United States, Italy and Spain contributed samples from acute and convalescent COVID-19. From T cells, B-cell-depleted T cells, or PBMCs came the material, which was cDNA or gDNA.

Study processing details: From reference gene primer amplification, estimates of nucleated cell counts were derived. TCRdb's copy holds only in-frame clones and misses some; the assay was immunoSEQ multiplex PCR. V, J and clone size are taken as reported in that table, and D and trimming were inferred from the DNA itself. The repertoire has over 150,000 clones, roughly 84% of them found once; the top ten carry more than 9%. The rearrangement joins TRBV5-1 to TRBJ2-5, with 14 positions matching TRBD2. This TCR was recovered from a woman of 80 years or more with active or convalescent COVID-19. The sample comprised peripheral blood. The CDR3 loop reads CASSFGTSGSRETQYF. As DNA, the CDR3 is TGCGCCAGCAGCTTTGGGACTAGCGGGAGTAGAGAGACCCAGTACTTC. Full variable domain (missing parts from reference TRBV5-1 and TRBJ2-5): KAGVTQTPRYLIKTRGQQVTLSCSPISGHRSVSWYQQTPGQGLQFLFEYFSETQRNKGNFPGRFSGRQFSNSRSEMNVSTLELGDSALYLCASSFGTSGSRETQYFGPGTRLLVL.